The 2 T cell receptor beta chains reported below all come from one sample, sequenced in a study of cytomegalovirus exposure and HLA in healthy donors. 13 Jbeta primers and 60 Vbeta primers were used for the PCR. Libraries were prepared by immunoSEQ multiplex PCR; TCRdb keeps only in-frame clonotypes and omits some of them. The data contain approximately 170,000 clones, over 70% of them singletons. Sequencing input: PBMCs. The receptors come from a woman aged 25-40 years in good health and CMV-seropositive.

This clone was counted once. J is TRBJ2-3 and V is TRBV4-1; 12 nucleotides line up with TRBD2. The germline V gene has CDR1 MGHRA and CDR2 YSYEKL. After removal of 0 bases from V and 0 bases from J, the junction contained 10 bases not matched to a gene. The CDR3 loop spans 20 amino acids. For the CDR3, the DNA is TGCGCCAGCAGCCAAGATTTTGGGCTAGCGGGAGGGTATAGCACAGATACGCAGTATTTT. It encodes CASSQDFGLAGGYSTDTQYF.

This clone was detected once. This chain joins TRBV5-1 and TRBJ1-2; D possibly corresponds to TRBD1 (6 bases). V was clipped by 3 bases and J by 0 bases, with 9 bases between them. The CDR3 extends over 14 amino acids. Germline V gene data show CDR1 as SGHRS and CDR2 as YFSETQ. The CDR3 DNA is TGCGCCAGCAGCTCCCGGGACACTAACTATGGCTACACCTTC. Amino acid sequence: CASSSRDTNYGYTF.